This T cell receptor (beta chain) was sequenced for a study of blood T cell repertoires in COVID-19. For the study at large: Material from acute and convalescent COVID-19 was sourced from the United States, Italy and Spain.

V shed 7 bases and J 4 bases; nucleotides not matched to a gene: 4. The CDR3 loop spans 11 amino acids. CDR1 is SQVTM, CDR2 ANQGSEA, per germline. Participants' own reports of clinical history determined their cohort assignment. Recovered participants had two consecutive negative NP/OP PCR tests, healthcare professional clearance, or symptom resolution. This clone was detected once. Only in-frame clones appear in the TCRdb table, and some are missing; sequencing was by immunoSEQ multiplex PCR. The data contain over 150,000 clones, roughly 88% of them singletons. The V call is TRBV29-1, the J call TRBJ2-7; TRBD1 aligns across 7 bases. Input material: PBMCs or T cells enriched from blood (not recorded which). This TCR came from a woman aged 18-35 years who had recovered from COVID-19. The CDR3 protein is CSAGQAYEQYF. As DNA, the CDR3 is TGCAGCGCCGGACAGGCTTACGAGCAGTACTTC.